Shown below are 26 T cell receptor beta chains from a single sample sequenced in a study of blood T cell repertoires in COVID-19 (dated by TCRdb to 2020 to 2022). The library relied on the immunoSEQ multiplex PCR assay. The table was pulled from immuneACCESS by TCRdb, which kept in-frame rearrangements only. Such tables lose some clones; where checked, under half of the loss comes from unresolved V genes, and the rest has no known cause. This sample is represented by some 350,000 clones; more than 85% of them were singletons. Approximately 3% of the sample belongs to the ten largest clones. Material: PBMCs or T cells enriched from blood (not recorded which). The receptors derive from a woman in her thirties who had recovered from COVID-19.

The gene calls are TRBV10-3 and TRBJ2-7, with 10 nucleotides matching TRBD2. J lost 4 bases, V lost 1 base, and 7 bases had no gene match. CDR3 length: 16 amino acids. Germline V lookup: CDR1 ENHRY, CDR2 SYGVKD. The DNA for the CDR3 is TGTGCCATCAGTGAGTTCCCGACTAGCGGGTTATACGAGCAGTACTTC. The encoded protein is CAISEFPTSGLYEQYF.

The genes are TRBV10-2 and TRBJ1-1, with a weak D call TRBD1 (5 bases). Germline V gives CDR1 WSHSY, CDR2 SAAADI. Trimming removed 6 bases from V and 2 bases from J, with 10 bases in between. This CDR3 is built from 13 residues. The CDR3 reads CASRDSFNTEAFF. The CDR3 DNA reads TGCGCCAGCAGAGACAGCTTCAACACTGAAGCTTTCTTT.

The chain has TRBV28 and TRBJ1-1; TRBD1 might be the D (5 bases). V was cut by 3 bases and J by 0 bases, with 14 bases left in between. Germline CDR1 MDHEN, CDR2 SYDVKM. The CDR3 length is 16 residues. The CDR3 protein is CASSFPGQAMNTEAFF. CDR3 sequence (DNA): TGTGCCAGCAGTTTCCCAGGGCAAGCTATGAACACTGAAGCTTTCTTT. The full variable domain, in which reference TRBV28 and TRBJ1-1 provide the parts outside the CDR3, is DVKVTQSSRYLVKRTGEKVFLECVQDMDHENMFWYRQDPGLGLRLIYFSYDVKMKEKGDIPEGYSVSREKKERFSLILESASTNQTSMYLCASSFPGQAMNTEAFFGQGTRLTVV.

CDR3 region: CATSDLLWGWNEQYF. The DNA of the CDR3 is TGTGCCACCAGTGATTTGCTTTGGGGCTGGAACGAGCAGTACTTC. The chain combines TRBV24-1 with TRBJ2-7, with a weak D call TRBD1 (5 bases). Between the trimmed V and J ends, which lost 0 bases and 5 bases, there was a span of 13 bases. Per germline, CDR1 KGHDR and CDR2 SFDVKD. This CDR3 contains 15 residues.

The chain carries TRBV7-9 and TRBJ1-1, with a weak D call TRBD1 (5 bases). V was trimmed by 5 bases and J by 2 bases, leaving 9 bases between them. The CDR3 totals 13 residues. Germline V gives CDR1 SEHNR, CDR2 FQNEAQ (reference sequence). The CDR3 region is CASSRQINTEAFF. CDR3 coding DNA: TGTGCCAGCAGCCGACAGATCAACACTGAAGCTTTCTTT. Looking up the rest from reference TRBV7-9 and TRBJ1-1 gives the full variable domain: DTGVSQNPRHKITKRGQNVTFRCDPISEHNRLYWYRQTLGQGPEFLTYFQNEAQLEKSRLLSDRFSAERPKGSFSTLEIQRTEQGDSAMYLCASSRQINTEAFFGQGTRLTVV.

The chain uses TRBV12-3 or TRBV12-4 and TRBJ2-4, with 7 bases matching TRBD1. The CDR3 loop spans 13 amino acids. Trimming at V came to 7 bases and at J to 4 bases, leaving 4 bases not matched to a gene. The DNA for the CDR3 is TGTGCCAGCACCCCGACAGGGAAAAACATTCAGTACTTC. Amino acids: CASTPTGKNIQYF.

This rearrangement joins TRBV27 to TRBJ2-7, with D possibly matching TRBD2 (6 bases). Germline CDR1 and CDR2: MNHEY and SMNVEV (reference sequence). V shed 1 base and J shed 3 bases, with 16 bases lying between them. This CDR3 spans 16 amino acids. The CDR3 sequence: CASSLFWQPDYYEQYF. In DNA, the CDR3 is TGTGCCAGCAGTTTATTTTGGCAGCCGGACTACTACGAGCAGTACTTC.

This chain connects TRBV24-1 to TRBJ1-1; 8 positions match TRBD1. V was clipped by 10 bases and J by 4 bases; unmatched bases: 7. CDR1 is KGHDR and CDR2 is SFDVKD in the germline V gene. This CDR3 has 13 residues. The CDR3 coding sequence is TGTGCCACAAATTGGACAGGGCCCACTGAAGCTTTCTTT. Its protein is CATNWTGPTEAFF.

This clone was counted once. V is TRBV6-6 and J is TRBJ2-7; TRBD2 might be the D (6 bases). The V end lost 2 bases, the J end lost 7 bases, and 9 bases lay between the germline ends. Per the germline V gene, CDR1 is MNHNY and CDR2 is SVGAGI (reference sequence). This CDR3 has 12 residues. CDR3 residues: CASSYGGWEQYF. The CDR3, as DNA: TGTGCCAGCAGTTACGGAGGGTGGGAGCAGTACTTC.

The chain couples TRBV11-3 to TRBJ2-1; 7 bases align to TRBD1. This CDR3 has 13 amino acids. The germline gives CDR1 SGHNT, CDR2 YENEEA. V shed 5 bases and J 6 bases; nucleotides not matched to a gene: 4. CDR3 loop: CASSTGVGNEQFF. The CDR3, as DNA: TGTGCCAGCAGCACAGGGGTTGGCAATGAGCAGTTCTTC. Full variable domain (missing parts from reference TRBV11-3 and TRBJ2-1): EAGVVQSPRYKIIEKKQPVAFWCNPISGHNTLYWYLQNLGQGPELLIRYENEEAVDDSQLPKDRFSAERLKGVDSTLKIQPAELGDSAVYLCASSTGVGNEQFFGPGTRLTVL.

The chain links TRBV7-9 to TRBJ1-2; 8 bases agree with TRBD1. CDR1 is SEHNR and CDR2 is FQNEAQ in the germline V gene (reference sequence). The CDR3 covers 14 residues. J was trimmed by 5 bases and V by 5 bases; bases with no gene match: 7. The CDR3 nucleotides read TGTGCCAGCAGCCCTAAGGGGACAGGTTATGGCTACACCTTC. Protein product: CASSPKGTGYGYTF.

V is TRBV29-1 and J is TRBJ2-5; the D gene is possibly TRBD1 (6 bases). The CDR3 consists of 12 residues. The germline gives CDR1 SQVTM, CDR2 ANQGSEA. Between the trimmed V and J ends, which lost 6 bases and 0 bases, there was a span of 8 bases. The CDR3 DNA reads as TGCAGCGTGAGGGACAACCAAGAGACCCAGTACTTC. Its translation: CSVRDNQETQYF.

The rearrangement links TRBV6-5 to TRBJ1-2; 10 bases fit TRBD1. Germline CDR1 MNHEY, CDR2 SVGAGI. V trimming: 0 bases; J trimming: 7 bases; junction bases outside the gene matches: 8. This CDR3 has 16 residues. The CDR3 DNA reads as TGTGCCAGCAGTTACTCGACAGGGGGCCCTTTGAGTGGCTACACCTTC. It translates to CASSYSTGGPLSGYTF.

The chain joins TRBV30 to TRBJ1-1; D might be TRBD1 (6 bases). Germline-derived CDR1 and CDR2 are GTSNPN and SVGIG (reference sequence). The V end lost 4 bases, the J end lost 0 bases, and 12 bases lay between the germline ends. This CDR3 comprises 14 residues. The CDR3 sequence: CAWNLGQLNTEAFF. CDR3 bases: TGTGCCTGGAACCTAGGACAGCTGAACACTGAAGCTTTCTTT.

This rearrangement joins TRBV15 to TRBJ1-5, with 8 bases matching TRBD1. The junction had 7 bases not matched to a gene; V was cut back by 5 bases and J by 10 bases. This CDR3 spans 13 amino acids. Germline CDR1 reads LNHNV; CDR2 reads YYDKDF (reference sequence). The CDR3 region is CATSYRGNEPQHF. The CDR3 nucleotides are TGTGCCACCAGCTACAGGGGGAACGAACCCCAGCATTTT.

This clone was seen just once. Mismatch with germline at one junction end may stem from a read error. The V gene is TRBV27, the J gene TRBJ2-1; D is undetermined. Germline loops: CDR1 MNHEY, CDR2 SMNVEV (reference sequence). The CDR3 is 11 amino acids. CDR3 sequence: CASSNYDEQFF. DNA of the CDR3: TGTGCCAGCAGCAACTACGATGAGCAGTTCTTC.

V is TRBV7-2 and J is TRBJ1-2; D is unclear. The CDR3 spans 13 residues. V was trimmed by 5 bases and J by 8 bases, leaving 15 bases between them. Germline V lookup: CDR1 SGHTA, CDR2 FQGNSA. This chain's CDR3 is CASSATPVIGYTF. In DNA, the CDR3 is TGTGCCAGCAGCGCAACACCTGTCATAGGCTACACCTTC. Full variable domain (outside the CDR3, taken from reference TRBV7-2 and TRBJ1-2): GAGVSQSPSNKVTEKGKDVELRCDPISGHTALYWYRQSLGQGLEFLIYFQGNSAPDKSGLPSDRFSAERTGGSVSTLTIQRTQQEDSAVYLCASSATPVIGYTFGSGTRLTVV.

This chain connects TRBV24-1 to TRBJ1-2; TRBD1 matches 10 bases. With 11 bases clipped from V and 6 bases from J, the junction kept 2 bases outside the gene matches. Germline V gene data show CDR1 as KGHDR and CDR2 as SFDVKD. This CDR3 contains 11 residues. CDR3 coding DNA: TGTGCCATCGGGACAGGGGATGGCTACACCTTC. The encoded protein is CAIGTGDGYTF.

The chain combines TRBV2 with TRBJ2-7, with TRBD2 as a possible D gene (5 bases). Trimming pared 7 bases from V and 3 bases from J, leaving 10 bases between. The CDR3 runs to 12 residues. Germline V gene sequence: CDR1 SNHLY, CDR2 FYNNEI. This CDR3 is CASTGEYYEQYF. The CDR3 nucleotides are TGTGCCAGCACTGGGGAGTACTACGAGCAGTACTTC.

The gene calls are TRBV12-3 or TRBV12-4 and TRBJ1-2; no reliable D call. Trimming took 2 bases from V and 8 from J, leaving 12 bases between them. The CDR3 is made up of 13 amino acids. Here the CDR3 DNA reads TGTGCCAGCAGTTTACGGGTTTTAGAAGGCTACACCTTC. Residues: CASSLRVLEGYTF.

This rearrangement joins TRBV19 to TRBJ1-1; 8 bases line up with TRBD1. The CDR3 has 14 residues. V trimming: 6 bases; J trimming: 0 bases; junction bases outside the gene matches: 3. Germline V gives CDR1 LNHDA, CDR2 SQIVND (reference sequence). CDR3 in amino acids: CASRVGQVNTEAFF. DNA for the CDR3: TGTGCCAGTAGAGTGGGACAGGTGAACACTGAAGCTTTCTTT.

The CDR3 protein is CASSFGPNYGYTF. The DNA for the CDR3 is TGTGCCAGCAGTTTTGGCCCTAACTATGGCTACACCTTC. The rearrangement uses TRBV27 and TRBJ1-2; D gene unclear. CDR1 is MNHEY and CDR2 is SMNVEV in the germline V gene (reference sequence). This CDR3 has 13 amino acids. V was clipped by 3 bases and J by 0 bases, with 5 bases between them.

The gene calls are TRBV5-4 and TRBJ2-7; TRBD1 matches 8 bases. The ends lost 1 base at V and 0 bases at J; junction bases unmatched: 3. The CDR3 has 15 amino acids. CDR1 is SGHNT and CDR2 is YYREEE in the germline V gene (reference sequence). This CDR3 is CASSLQGASSYEQYF. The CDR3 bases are TGTGCCAGCAGCTTGCAGGGGGCGAGCTCCTACGAGCAGTACTTC.

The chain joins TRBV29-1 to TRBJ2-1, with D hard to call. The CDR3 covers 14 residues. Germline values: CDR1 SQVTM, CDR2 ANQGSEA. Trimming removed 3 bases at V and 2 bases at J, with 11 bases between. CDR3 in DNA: TGCAGCGTTGAGAACTGGGCGACCTACAATGAGCAGTTCTTC. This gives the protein CSVENWATYNEQFF.

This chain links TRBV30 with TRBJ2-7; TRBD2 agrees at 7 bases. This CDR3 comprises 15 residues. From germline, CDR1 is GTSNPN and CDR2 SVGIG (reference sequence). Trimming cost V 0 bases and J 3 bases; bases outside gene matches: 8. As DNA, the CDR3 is TGTGCCTGGAGTGTAGGGAGGGGCTCTTTCTACGAGCAGTACTTC. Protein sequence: CAWSVGRGSFYEQYF.

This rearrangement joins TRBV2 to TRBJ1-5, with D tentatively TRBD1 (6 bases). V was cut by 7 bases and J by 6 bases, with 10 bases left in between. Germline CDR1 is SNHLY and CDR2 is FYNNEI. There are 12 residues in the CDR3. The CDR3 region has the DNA TGTGCCAGCAACTCGGACAGTCAGCCCCAGCATTTT. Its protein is CASNSDSQPQHF.